This TCR beta chain was sequenced in a study of beta chain features in type 1 diabetes. Expressed TCRB transcripts got sequenced, as all isolated RNA was reverse transcribed. TCRdb keeps only in-frame clones here, not all; method: immunoSEQ multiplex PCR. Here the sample spans more than 200,000 clones, approximately 16% being singletons. Sorting with CD45RO/CCR7/CD25/CD127/CD95/CD27 yielded naive, central memory, regulatory and stem-like memory CD4+ cells. With regard to this clone: Its antigen is unknown.

The CDR3 has 14 residues. Losses at the gene ends were 6 bases for V and 6 bases for J; bases not matched to a gene: 6. From germline, CDR1 is SNHLY and CDR2 FYNNEI. Whole-study findings and limits: Shortening that was moderate but significant affected the TCRB CDR3s of Type 1 diabetes patients in all four CD4+ subsets.

The chain combines TRBV2 with TRBJ2-2; 8 bases are a match to TRBD2. Sequenced input: naive CD4+ T cells from blood. This receptor was obtained from a man aged 25 to 40 with type 1 diabetes. The CDR3 nucleotides are TGTGCCAGCAGCCGGACTAGCTCGCCCGGGGAGCTGTTTTTT. As protein: CASSRTSSPGELFF.